This T cell receptor (beta chain) was documented in a study of T-cell memory formation after mild COVID-19. About the study: Largely donor-specific sequence clusters came from a couple of donors.

The CDR3 is 15 amino acids. V lost 4 bases and J lost 2, with 14 bases in between. Germline V lookup: CDR1 MGHRA, CDR2 YSYEKL. Whole-study findings and limits: There was no confirmation that second-wave clones peaking on day 37 were SARS-CoV-2 specific.

TCRdb used MiXCR to reprocess the 5' RACE reads, holding one entry per CDR3 protein. The sample carries about 180,000 distinct CDR3 sequences, about 18% recorded once. With regard to this clonotype: Antigen: not known.

The J gene is TRBJ2-5, the V gene TRBV4-1; tentative D call: TRBD2 (6 bases). The source is a young man who had mild COVID-19 (a few samples of this study predate the infection). Cell type and time point are not known. Source material: PBMCs or a T cell subset sorted from them (not recorded which). The chain's CDR3 is CASSRAGTRQETQYF. For the CDR3, the DNA is TGCGCCAGCAGCCGAGCGGGTACGAGGCAAGAGACCCAGTACTTC.